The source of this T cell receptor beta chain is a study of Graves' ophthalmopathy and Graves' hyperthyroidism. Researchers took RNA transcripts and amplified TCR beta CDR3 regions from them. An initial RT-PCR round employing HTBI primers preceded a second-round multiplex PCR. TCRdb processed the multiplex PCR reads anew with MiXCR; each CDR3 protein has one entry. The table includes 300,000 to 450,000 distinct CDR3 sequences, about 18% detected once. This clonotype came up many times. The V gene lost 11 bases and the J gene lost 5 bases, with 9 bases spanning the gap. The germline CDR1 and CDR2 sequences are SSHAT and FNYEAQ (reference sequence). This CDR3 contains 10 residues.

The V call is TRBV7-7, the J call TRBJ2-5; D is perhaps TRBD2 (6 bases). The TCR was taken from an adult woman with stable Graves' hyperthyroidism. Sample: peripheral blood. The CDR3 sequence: CALGGETQYF. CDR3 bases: TGTGCCCTCGGAGGGGAGACCCAGTACTTC.